The source of this TCR beta chain is a study of a mutant IDH1 vaccine in newly diagnosed glioma. For the study at large: Vaccination started 4-6 weeks after radiotherapy alone, or with temozolomide cycles. Among treated patients, 62.5% were male and around 40% female, and mean age was 40.4 years. Patients arrived already treated with radiotherapy, temozolomide, or both, most having had both. Study results and caveats: Pseudoprogression showed no apparent link to changes in top peripheral T cell clonotypes.

Concerning this clone itself: The antigen remains undetermined.

The time point: week 11, during vaccination. Each vaccine dose was 300 ug of mutant IDH1 20-mer peptide, with topical imiquimod. CDR3 length: 15 residues. Germline loops: CDR1 LNHDA, CDR2 SQIVND (reference sequence). V shed 6 bases and J shed 0 bases, with 11 bases lying between them. Repertoires were generated with immunoSEQ multiplex PCR, while TCRdb's copy carries only in-frame clones and drops some. The sample yields fewer than 35,000 clones, around 91% seen once. Material: PBMCs, obtained from a glioma patient whose treatment included an IDH1 peptide vaccine. V usage is TRBV19 and J usage is TRBJ2-2, with D hard to call. The TCR comes from a man between 18 and 29 years old with glioma. This chain's CDR3 is CASSPKGSNTGELFF. In DNA form, the CDR3 reads TGTGCCAGTAGCCCCAAGGGATCGAACACCGGGGAGCTGTTTTTT.